This TCR beta chain came from a study of T-cell memory formation after mild COVID-19. General study findings and limits: Some clones that responded turned up in pre-infection memory, which suggests that cross-reactive memory joined in.

The V gene end was trimmed by 4 bases and the J gene end by 7 bases; junction bases not matched to a gene: 3. The CDR3 covers 14 residues. This clonotype was recorded once. The antigen is undetermined. One entry per CDR3 protein results from TCRdb running MiXCR on the 5' RACE reads. The sample lists fewer than 90,000 distinct CDR3 sequences, 11% to 15% seen once, with around 29% in the top ten. Sequencing was done on a sample of PBMCs or a T cell subset sorted from them (not recorded which). This sequence originates from an adult woman who had mild COVID-19 (a few samples of this study predate the infection). Cell type and time point are not known. The chain is built from TRBV12-3 or TRBV12-4 and TRBJ1-4; 10 bases line up with TRBD1. The CDR3 sequence: CASSWTGGAEKLFF. CDR3 sequence (DNA): TGTGCCAGCAGTTGGACAGGGGGAGCTGAAAAACTGTTTTTT.